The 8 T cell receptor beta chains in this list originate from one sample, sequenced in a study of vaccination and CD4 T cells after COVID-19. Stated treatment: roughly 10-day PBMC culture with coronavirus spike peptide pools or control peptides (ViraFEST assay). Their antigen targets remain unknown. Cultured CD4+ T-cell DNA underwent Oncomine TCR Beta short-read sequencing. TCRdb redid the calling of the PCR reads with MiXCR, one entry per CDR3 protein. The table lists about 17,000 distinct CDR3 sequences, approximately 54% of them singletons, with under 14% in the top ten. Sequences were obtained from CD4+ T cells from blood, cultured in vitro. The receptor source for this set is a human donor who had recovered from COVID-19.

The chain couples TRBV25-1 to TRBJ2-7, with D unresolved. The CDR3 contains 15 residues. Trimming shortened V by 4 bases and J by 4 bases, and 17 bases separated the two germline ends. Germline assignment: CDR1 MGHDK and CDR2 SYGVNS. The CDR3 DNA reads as TGTGCCAGCAGTGGATGGTCCGAGCATAGGTACGAGCAGTACTTC. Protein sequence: CASSGWSEHRYEQYF.

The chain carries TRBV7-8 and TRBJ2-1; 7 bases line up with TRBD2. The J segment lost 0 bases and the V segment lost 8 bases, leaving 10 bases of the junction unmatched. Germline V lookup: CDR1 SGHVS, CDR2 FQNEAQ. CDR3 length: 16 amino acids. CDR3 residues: CASASSSGISYNEQFF. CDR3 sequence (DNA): TGTGCCAGCGCATCCTCGAGCGGGATCTCCTACAATGAGCAGTTCTTC.

The CDR3 bases are TGTGCCAGCAGTTTACGGGCAGGGGGCGGGAGGCATAGCAATCAGCCCCAGCATTTT. It is translated as CASSLRAGGGRHSNQPQHF. V and J are TRBV27 and TRBJ1-5; TRBD1 aligns across 8 bases. V gave up 2 bases and J gave up 0 bases; unmatched junction bases: 12. The CDR3 is made up of 19 amino acids. Germline CDR1 and CDR2: MNHEY and SMNVEV (reference sequence).

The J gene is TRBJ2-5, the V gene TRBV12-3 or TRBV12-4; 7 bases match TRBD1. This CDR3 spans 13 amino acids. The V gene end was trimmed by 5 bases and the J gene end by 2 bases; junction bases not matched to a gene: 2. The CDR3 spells CASSDRVQETQYF. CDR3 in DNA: TGTGCCAGCAGTGACAGGGTACAAGAGACCCAGTACTTC.

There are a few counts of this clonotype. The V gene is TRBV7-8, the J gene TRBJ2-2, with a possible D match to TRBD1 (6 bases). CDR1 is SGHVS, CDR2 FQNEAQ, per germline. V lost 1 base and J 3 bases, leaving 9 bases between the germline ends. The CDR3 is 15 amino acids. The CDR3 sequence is CASSLVDRDTGELFF. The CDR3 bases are TGTGCCAGCAGCTTAGTGGACAGAGACACCGGGGAGCTGTTTTTT.

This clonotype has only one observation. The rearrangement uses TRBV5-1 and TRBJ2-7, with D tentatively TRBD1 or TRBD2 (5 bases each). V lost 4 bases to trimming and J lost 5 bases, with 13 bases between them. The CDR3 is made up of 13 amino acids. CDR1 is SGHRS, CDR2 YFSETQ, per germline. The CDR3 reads CASSDGTGDEQYF. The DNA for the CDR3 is TGCGCCAGCAGCGACGGGACCGGGGACGAGCAGTACTTC.

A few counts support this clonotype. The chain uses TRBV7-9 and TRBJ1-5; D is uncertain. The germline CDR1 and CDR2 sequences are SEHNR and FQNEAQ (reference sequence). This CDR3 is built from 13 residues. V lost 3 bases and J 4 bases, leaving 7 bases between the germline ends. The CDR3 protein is CASSFSGNQPQHF. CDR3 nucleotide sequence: TGTGCCAGCAGCTTTTCCGGGAATCAGCCCCAGCATTTT. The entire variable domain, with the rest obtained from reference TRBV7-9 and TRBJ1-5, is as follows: DTGVSQNPRHKITKRGQNVTFRCDPISEHNRLYWYRQTLGQGPEFLTYFQNEAQLEKSRLLSDRFSAERPKGSFSTLEIQRTEQGDSAMYLCASSFSGNQPQHFGDGTRLSIL.

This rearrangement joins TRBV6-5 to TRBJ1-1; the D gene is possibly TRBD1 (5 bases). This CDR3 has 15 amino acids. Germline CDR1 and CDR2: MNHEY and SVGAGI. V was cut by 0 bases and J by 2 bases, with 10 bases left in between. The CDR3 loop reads CASSYSYDSNTEAFF. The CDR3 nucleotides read TGTGCCAGCAGTTACTCGTACGACAGTAACACTGAAGCTTTCTTT.